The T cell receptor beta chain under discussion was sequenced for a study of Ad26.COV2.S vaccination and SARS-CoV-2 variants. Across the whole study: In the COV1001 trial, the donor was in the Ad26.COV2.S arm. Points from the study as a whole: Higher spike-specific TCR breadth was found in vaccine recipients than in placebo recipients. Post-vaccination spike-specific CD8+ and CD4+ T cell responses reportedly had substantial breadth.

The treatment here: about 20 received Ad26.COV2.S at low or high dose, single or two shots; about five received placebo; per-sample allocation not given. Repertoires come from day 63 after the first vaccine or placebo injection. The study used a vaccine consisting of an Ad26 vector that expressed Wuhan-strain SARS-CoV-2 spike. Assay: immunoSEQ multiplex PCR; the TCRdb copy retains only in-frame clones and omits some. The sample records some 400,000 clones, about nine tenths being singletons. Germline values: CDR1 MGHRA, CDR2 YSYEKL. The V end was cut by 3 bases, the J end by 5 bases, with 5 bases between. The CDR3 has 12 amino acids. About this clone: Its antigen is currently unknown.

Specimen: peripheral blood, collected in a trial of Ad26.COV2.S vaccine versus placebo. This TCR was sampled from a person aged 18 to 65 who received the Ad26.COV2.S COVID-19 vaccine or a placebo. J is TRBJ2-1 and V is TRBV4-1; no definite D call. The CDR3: CASSHIHNEQFF. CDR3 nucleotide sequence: TGCGCCAGCAGCCACATTCACAATGAGCAGTTCTTC.